Listed below are T cell receptor beta chains from one sample, sequenced in a study of regulatory T cells in long-lasting Graves disease. TCRdb recomputed calls from the multiplex PCR reads with MiXCR, one row per CDR3 protein. This sample has about 540,000 distinct CDR3 sequences, with roughly 13% found just once. This same sample was also taken into another study, of T cells in Graves' hyperthyroidism and ophthalmopathy.

The source was peripheral blood mononuclear cells (PBMCs), collected at new diagnosis, from a patient treated with antithyroid drugs. The receptors were sampled from a man in his thirties or forties with Graves disease. The CDR3 runs from the conserved cysteine through the conserved F or W. The D gene is left open where the match is weak. Where a row states a size, it is once, few, many or the class of an expanded clone; other rows omit it.

abundance: .
d_gene: .
j_gene: TRBJ1-5
v_gene: TRBV20-1
CDR3nt: TGCAGTCTCGCAAGGGGGGATCAGCCCCAGCATTTT
CDR3aa: CSLARGDQPQHF

abundance: many
d_gene: TRBD2
j_gene: TRBJ2-1
v_gene: TRBV19
CDR3nt: TGTGCCAGTAGACGGACTAGCGACTTTTACAATGAGCAGTTCTTC
CDR3aa: CASRRTSDFYNEQFF

abundance: many
d_gene: .
j_gene: TRBJ2-7
v_gene: TRBV13
CDR3nt: TGTGCCAGCAGCTTAGATCGGGGCCGAAGGAAGTCCGAGCAGTACTTC
CDR3aa: CASSLDRGRRKSEQYF

abundance: many
d_gene: TRBD1
j_gene: TRBJ1-1
v_gene: TRBV6-1
CDR3nt: TGTGCCAGCCACAGGGGAAACACTGAAGCTTTCTTT
CDR3aa: CASHRGNTEAFF

abundance: .
d_gene: TRBD1
j_gene: TRBJ2-7
v_gene: TRBV19
CDR3nt: TGTGCCAGTAGTATAAGGGGGCCTTACGAGCAGTACTTC
CDR3aa: CASSIRGPYEQYF

abundance: many
d_gene: .
j_gene: TRBJ2-3
v_gene: TRBV7-2
CDR3nt: TGTGCCAGCAGCCACTACACAGATACGCAGTATTTT
CDR3aa: CASSHYTDTQYF

abundance: many
d_gene: .
j_gene: TRBJ2-1
v_gene: TRBV10-1
CDR3nt: TGCGCCAGCAGTGAGGGACTACGGGAGCAGTTCTTC
CDR3aa: CASSEGLREQFF

abundance: few
d_gene: .
j_gene: TRBJ1-2
v_gene: TRBV20-1
CDR3nt: TGCAGTGCTAGGGCCGTCCCCCAGGGTGGCTACACCTTC
CDR3aa: CSARAVPQGGYTF

abundance: many
d_gene: .
j_gene: TRBJ2-5
v_gene: TRBV7-9
CDR3nt: TGTGCCAGCAGCTCCTCGGCGGCCAAAGAGACCCAGTACTTC
CDR3aa: CASSSSAAKETQYF

abundance: many
d_gene: TRBD2
j_gene: TRBJ2-3
v_gene: TRBV7-3
CDR3nt: TGTGCCAGCAGTTCGCTTAGCGGGAGGACAGATACGCAGTATTTT
CDR3aa: CASSSLSGRTDTQYF

abundance: few
d_gene: TRBD1
j_gene: TRBJ1-1
v_gene: TRBV6-2/TRBV6-3
CDR3nt: TGTGCCAGCAGTGACCCGGGACAGGGGGGTACTGAAGCTTTCTTT
CDR3aa: CASSDPGQGGTEAFF

abundance: many
d_gene: TRBD1
j_gene: TRBJ1-1
v_gene: TRBV25-1
CDR3nt: TGTGCCAGCAAGGGACAGTTTGAAGCTTTCTTT
CDR3aa: CASKGQFEAFF

abundance: .
d_gene: .
j_gene: TRBJ1-6
v_gene: TRBV2
CDR3nt: TGTGCCAGCAGTGAAAGTTCCGGCTTAGGGTCACCCCTCCACTTT
CDR3aa: CASSESSGLGSPLHF

abundance: many
d_gene: TRBD1
j_gene: TRBJ2-1
v_gene: TRBV20-1
CDR3nt: TGCAGTGCTAGACTTCGGGACAGGAGATACAATGAGCAGTTCTTC
CDR3aa: CSARLRDRRYNEQFF

abundance: few
d_gene: TRBD2
j_gene: TRBJ2-7
v_gene: TRBV29-1
CDR3nt: TGCAGCGTTGATCCAAGCGGGAGAAGCCACGAGCAGTACTTC
CDR3aa: CSVDPSGRSHEQYF

abundance: many
d_gene: .
j_gene: TRBJ1-5
v_gene: TRBV7-2
CDR3nt: TGTGCCAGCAGCCTCCCCCCCGGGCAGCCCCAGCATTTT
CDR3aa: CASSLPPGQPQHF

abundance: many
d_gene: TRBD1
j_gene: TRBJ1-1
v_gene: TRBV2
CDR3nt: TGTGCCAGCAAGCCCGGGACAGGGCCAAAAGCTTTCTTT
CDR3aa: CASKPGTGPKAFF

abundance: many
d_gene: .
j_gene: TRBJ1-1
v_gene: TRBV12-3/TRBV12-4
CDR3nt: TGTGCCAGCAGTTTTTCGGTAGGGAGGGCTTTCTTT
CDR3aa: CASSFSVGRAFF

abundance: many
d_gene: TRBD2
j_gene: TRBJ2-3
v_gene: TRBV5-4
CDR3nt: TGTGCCAGCAGCTCGAAGAGCGGGAGGCCGTCAGATACGCAGTATTTT
CDR3aa: CASSSKSGRPSDTQYF

abundance: few
d_gene: TRBD2
j_gene: TRBJ2-5
v_gene: TRBV20-1
CDR3nt: TGCAGTGCTAGGGGTTACTTAGCGGGAGGTGTGGAGGAGACCCAGTACTTC
CDR3aa: CSARGYLAGGVEETQYF

abundance: few
d_gene: TRBD2
j_gene: TRBJ2-7
v_gene: TRBV9
CDR3nt: TGTGCCAGCAGCGTAGAACCGGGGGGTTCCTACGAGCAGTACTTC
CDR3aa: CASSVEPGGSYEQYF

abundance: many
d_gene: TRBD2
j_gene: TRBJ2-3
v_gene: TRBV20-1
CDR3nt: TGCAGTGCTGCTAGCGGGGAGAGCACAGATACGCAGTATTTT
CDR3aa: CSAASGESTDTQYF

abundance: many
d_gene: TRBD1
j_gene: TRBJ1-2
v_gene: TRBV12-3/TRBV12-4
CDR3nt: TGTGCCAGCAGTTCCCGACCGACAGGGGCAAACTATGGCTACACCTTC
CDR3aa: CASSSRPTGANYGYTF

abundance: many
d_gene: .
j_gene: TRBJ2-7
v_gene: TRBV29-1
CDR3nt: TGCAGCGTTGACCCGGGACACGACGAGCAGTACTTC
CDR3aa: CSVDPGHDEQYF

abundance: few
d_gene: TRBD1
j_gene: TRBJ2-5
v_gene: TRBV29-1
CDR3nt: TGCAGCGCTGGTCGGGACCCCACAGGGGCCCAGTACTTC
CDR3aa: CSAGRDPTGAQYF

abundance: few
d_gene: .
j_gene: TRBJ2-5
v_gene: TRBV10-3
CDR3nt: TGTGCCATCAGTACACCAGACAGGAGACAAGAGACCCAGTACTTC
CDR3aa: CAISTPDRRQETQYF

abundance: many
d_gene: TRBD1
j_gene: TRBJ2-3
v_gene: TRBV12-3/TRBV12-4
CDR3nt: TGTGCCAGCAGGTTCCAACAGGGGGCTGTGGATACGCAGTATTTT
CDR3aa: CASRFQQGAVDTQYF

abundance: many
d_gene: .
j_gene: TRBJ2-1
v_gene: TRBV11-2
CDR3nt: TGTGCCAGCAGCTACACCAGCTCCTACAATGAGCAGTTCTTC
CDR3aa: CASSYTSSYNEQFF

abundance: .
d_gene: TRBD2
j_gene: TRBJ2-5
v_gene: TRBV10-3
CDR3nt: TGTGCCATCAGCCAGGGGACTAGCGGTCGAAGAGAGACCCAGTACTTC
CDR3aa: CAISQGTSGRRETQYF

abundance: few
d_gene: .
j_gene: TRBJ1-2
v_gene: TRBV14
CDR3nt: TGTGCCAGCAGCCAAGATTTCCGGGGATTTAACTATGGCTACACCTTC
CDR3aa: CASSQDFRGFNYGYTF

abundance: many
d_gene: TRBD2
j_gene: TRBJ2-7
v_gene: TRBV10-3
CDR3nt: TGTGCCATCAGTGATATCCTTGGACTAGCGGGAGTCTCCGAGCAGTACTTC
CDR3aa: CAISDILGLAGVSEQYF

abundance: many
d_gene: .
j_gene: TRBJ2-1
v_gene: TRBV24-1
CDR3nt: TGTGCCACCAGTGACAAGGCGTATGAGCAGTTCTTC
CDR3aa: CATSDKAYEQFF

abundance: many
d_gene: TRBD1
j_gene: TRBJ1-2
v_gene: TRBV30
CDR3nt: TGTGCCTGGAAGTTCCAGGACAGGGCCCATGGCTACACCTTC
CDR3aa: CAWKFQDRAHGYTF

abundance: medium-sized
d_gene: .
j_gene: TRBJ1-3
v_gene: TRBV12-3/TRBV12-4
CDR3nt: TGTGCCAGCAGTTCTGGCATCTCTGGAAACACCATATATTTT
CDR3aa: CASSSGISGNTIYF

abundance: .
d_gene: .
j_gene: TRBJ2-3
v_gene: TRBV11-2
CDR3nt: TGTGCCAGCAGCGCTCCGGGACTTCCACTCGATACGCAGTATTTT
CDR3aa: CASSAPGLPLDTQYF

abundance: once
d_gene: .
j_gene: TRBJ2-7
v_gene: TRBV24-1
CDR3nt: TGTGCCACCAGTGAGCCCCGCCTGGGCTCCTACGAGCAGTACTTC
CDR3aa: CATSEPRLGSYEQYF

abundance: many
d_gene: .
j_gene: TRBJ2-1
v_gene: TRBV29-1
CDR3nt: TGCAGCGTTGAAGTATTTAATGAGCAGTTCTTC
CDR3aa: CSVEVFNEQFF

abundance: few
d_gene: .
j_gene: TRBJ1-4
v_gene: TRBV6-1
CDR3nt: TGTGCCAGCAGTCCCCGAGAAAAACTGTTTTTT
CDR3aa: CASSPREKLFF

abundance: many
d_gene: .
j_gene: TRBJ2-1
v_gene: TRBV11-3
CDR3nt: TGTGCCAGCAGCTTAGTCAGCGAAGACAATGAGCAGTTCTTC
CDR3aa: CASSLVSEDNEQFF

abundance: .
d_gene: TRBD2
j_gene: TRBJ2-1
v_gene: TRBV20-1
CDR3nt: TGCAGTGCCGCCACTAGCGGACCTAATGAGCAGTTCTTC
CDR3aa: CSAATSGPNEQFF

abundance: many
d_gene: .
j_gene: TRBJ2-7
v_gene: TRBV28
CDR3nt: TGTGCCAGCAGTTTACCCCGCTTCGAGCAGTACTTC
CDR3aa: CASSLPRFEQYF

abundance: many
d_gene: TRBD1
j_gene: TRBJ1-3
v_gene: TRBV20-1
CDR3nt: TGCAGTGCTAGAGAAGGGACAGGGAAGGCGATTGACCCTGGAAACACCATATATTTT
CDR3aa: CSAREGTGKAIDPGNTIYF

abundance: .
d_gene: .
j_gene: TRBJ2-1
v_gene: TRBV30
CDR3nt: TGTGCCTGGAGCGCCGAGGGACAAGCGCTGGGAAATGAGCAGTTCTTC
CDR3aa: CAWSAEGQALGNEQFF

abundance: few
d_gene: .
j_gene: TRBJ2-6
v_gene: TRBV19
CDR3nt: TGTGCCAGCCGCGATTTCTCTGGGGCCAACGTCCTGACTTTC
CDR3aa: CASRDFSGANVLTF

abundance: few
d_gene: .
j_gene: TRBJ2-1
v_gene: TRBV6-1
CDR3nt: TGTGCCACACGCCCCGGGACTGACTTCAGTGAGCAGTTCTTC
CDR3aa: CATRPGTDFSEQFF

abundance: .
d_gene: TRBD1
j_gene: TRBJ2-7
v_gene: TRBV29-1
CDR3nt: TGCAGCGTTGAATACCGACAGGGCTCGTACGAGCAGTACTTC
CDR3aa: CSVEYRQGSYEQYF

abundance: many
d_gene: .
j_gene: TRBJ1-4
v_gene: TRBV28
CDR3nt: TGTGCCAGCAGCCTCAGTTGGAACGGCCTAAAAGAACTGTTTTTT
CDR3aa: CASSLSWNGLKELFF

abundance: many
d_gene: TRBD2
j_gene: TRBJ2-1
v_gene: TRBV5-1
CDR3nt: TGCGCCAGCAGCTCCTCCCCTAGCGGGAGTAGAGATGAGCAGTTCTTC
CDR3aa: CASSSSPSGSRDEQFF

abundance: .
d_gene: .
j_gene: TRBJ2-7
v_gene: TRBV20-1
CDR3nt: TGCAGTGGGTGGCTAGATGTATACGAGCAGTACTTC
CDR3aa: CSGWLDVYEQYF

abundance: .
d_gene: .
j_gene: TRBJ1-5
v_gene: TRBV4-2
CDR3nt: TGTGCCAGCAGCCCCGACATGAATCAGCCCCAGCATTTT
CDR3aa: CASSPDMNQPQHF

abundance: many
d_gene: .
j_gene: TRBJ1-2
v_gene: TRBV7-9
CDR3nt: TGTGCCAGCAGCTTAGAGGTTGTCTATGGCTACACCTTC
CDR3aa: CASSLEVVYGYTF

abundance: few
d_gene: .
j_gene: TRBJ2-3
v_gene: TRBV19
CDR3nt: TGTGCCAGTAGTCCCTCCCTGGCAGATACGCAGTATTTT
CDR3aa: CASSPSLADTQYF

abundance: many
d_gene: TRBD1
j_gene: TRBJ1-6
v_gene: TRBV27
CDR3nt: TGTGCCAGCAGTCCCACAGGACGGCTAAACAGGGGGGACTCACCCCTCCACTTT
CDR3aa: CASSPTGRLNRGDSPLHF